This entry lists 5 T cell receptor beta chains sequenced from one sample in a study of cytomegalovirus exposure and HLA in healthy donors. With 60 Vbeta and 13 Jbeta primers, the PCR was carried out. Here immunoSEQ multiplex PCR was the method, and the copy in TCRdb shows in-frame clones only, minus some. The sample records about 210,000 clones, approximately 78% being singletons. Sequences were obtained from PBMCs. The receptors originated from a woman aged 25 to 39 in good health and CMV-seropositive.

CDR3 DNA: TGTGCCAGCTCACCCTACCAGCGGGTAGGACTTGCTGAGCAGTTCTTC. It codes for CASSPYQRVGLAEQFF. This chain connects TRBV18 to TRBJ2-1, with D maybe TRBD2 (6 bases). Looked up from germline, CDR1 is KGHSH and CDR2 is LQKENI. Trimming removed 3 bases at V and 9 bases at J, with 21 bases between. The CDR3 spans 16 residues. The variable domain in full, completed from reference TRBV18 and TRBJ2-1, reads NAGVMQNPRHLVRRRGQEARLRCSPMKGHSHVYWYRQLPEEGLKFMVYLQKENIIDESGMPKERFSAEFPKEGPSILRIQQVVRGDSAAYFCASSPYQRVGLAEQFFGPGTRLTVL.

The chain employs TRBV6-1 and TRBJ2-7; 9 bases agree with TRBD1. The CDR3 has 13 residues. V lost 10 bases, J lost 5 bases, and 9 bases stayed unmatched. Per germline, CDR1 MNHNS and CDR2 SASEGT. CDR3 sequence (DNA): TGTGCCACCCGTAGGGACAGGGCGCACGAGCAGTACTTC. The encoded protein is CATRRDRAHEQYF.

The rearrangement links TRBV2 to TRBJ2-1, with TRBD2 matching 13 bases. The CDR3 contains 16 residues. V shed 2 bases, J shed 9 bases, and the junction held 7 bases outside the gene matches. CDR1 and CDR2 from the germline V gene are SNHLY and FYNNEI. The chain's CDR3 is CASSETSGRALGEQFF. In DNA form, the CDR3 reads TGTGCCAGCAGTGAAACTAGCGGGAGGGCCTTAGGTGAGCAGTTCTTC.

The chain has TRBV5-1 and TRBJ1-5; D unclear. In germline, CDR1 is SGHRS, CDR2 YFSETQ. V was shortened by 0 bases and J by 0 bases, with 7 bases between the two germline ends. This CDR3 comprises 15 residues. CDR3 sequence: CASSLDSYSNQPQHF. CDR3 nucleotides: TGCGCCAGCAGCTTGGACTCTTATAGCAATCAGCCCCAGCATTTT.

This clone was seen more than once but under ten times. The gene calls are TRBV7-9 and TRBJ1-4; D is undetermined. CDR3 length equals 16 residues. CDR1 is SEHNR, CDR2 FQNEAQ, per germline (reference sequence). Trimming cost V 4 bases and J 5 bases, with 17 bases left between them. The DNA of the CDR3 is TGTGCCAGCAGCTCGGCGAACGAGGGAAGGAATGAAAAACTGTTTTTT. Translated, it gives CASSSANEGRNEKLFF.